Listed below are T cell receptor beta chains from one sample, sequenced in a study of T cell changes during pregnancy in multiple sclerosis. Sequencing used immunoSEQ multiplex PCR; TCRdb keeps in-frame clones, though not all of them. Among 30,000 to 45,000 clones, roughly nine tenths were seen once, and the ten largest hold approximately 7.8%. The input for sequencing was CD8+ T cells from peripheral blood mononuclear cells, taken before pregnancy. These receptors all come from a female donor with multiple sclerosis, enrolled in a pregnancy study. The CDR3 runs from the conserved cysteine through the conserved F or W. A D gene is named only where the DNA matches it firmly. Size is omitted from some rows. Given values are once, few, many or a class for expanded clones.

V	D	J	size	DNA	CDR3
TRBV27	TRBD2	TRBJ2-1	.	TGTGCCAGCGGCGAACTAGCGGGAGGGCTAGGGGGGCAGTTCTTC	CASGELAGGLGGQFF
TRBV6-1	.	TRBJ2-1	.	TGTGCCAGCGGGAGTCTCCTAACAAATGAGCAGTTCTTC	CASGSLLTNEQFF
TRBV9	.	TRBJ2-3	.	TGTGCCAGCAGCGTAGGTAGAGTCGGCACAGATACGCAGTATTTT	CASSVGRVGTDTQYF
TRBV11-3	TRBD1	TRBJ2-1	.	TGTGCCAGCAGCTCGCGGACAGGGTTGAATGAGCAGTTCTTC	CASSSRTGLNEQFF
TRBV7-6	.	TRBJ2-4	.	TGTGCCAGCAGCGTCGGGGGGGGACAGGGTCCAGCCAAAAACATTCAGTACTTC	CASSVGGGQGPAKNIQYF
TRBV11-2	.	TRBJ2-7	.	TGTGCCAGCAGCATGCCTAGATTCCCGTACGAGCAGTACTTC	CASSMPRFPYEQYF
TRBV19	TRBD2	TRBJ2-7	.	TGTGCCAGCGCGTGGACTAGCGGGCCCTCGGAGCAGTACTTC	CASAWTSGPSEQYF
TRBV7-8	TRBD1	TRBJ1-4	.	TGTGCCAGCAGCTACCGGGACAGATCGAATGAAAAACTGTTTTTT	CASSYRDRSNEKLFF
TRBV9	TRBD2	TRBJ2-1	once	TGTGCCAGCAGCGAGTGGGCTAGCGGGGAAAATGAGCAGTTCTTC	CASSEWASGENEQFF
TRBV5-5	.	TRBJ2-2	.	TGTGCCAGCAGCCGGACAGACACCGGGGAGCTGTTTTTT	CASSRTDTGELFF
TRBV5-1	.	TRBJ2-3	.	TGCGCCAGCAGCTTGGCCGGTGCTGCAGATACGCAGTATTTT	CASSLAGAADTQYF